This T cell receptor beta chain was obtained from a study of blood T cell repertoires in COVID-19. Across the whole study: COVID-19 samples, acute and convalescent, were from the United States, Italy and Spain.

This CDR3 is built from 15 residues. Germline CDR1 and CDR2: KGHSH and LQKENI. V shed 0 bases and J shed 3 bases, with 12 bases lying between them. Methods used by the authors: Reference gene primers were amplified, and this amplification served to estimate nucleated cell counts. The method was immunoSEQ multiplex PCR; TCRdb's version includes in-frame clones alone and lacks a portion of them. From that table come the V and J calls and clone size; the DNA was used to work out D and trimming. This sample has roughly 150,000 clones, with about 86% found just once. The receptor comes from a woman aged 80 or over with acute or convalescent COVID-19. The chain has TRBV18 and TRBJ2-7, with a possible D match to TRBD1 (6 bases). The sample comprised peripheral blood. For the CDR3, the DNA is TGTGCCAGCTCACCACCCAACAGGGACGGCTACGAGCAGTACTTC. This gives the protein CASSPPNRDGYEQYF.